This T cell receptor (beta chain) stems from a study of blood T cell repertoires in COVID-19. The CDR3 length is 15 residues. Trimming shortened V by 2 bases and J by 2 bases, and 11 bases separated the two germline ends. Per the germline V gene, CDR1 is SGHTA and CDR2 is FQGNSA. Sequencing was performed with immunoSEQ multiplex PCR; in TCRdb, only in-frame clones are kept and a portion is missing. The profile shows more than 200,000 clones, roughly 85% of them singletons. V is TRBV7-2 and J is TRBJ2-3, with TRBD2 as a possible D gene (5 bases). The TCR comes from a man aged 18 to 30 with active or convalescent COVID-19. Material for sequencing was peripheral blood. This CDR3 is CASSLSLGDTDTQYF. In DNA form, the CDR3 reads TGTGCCAGCAGCTTAAGCCTCGGGGACACAGATACGCAGTATTTT.